The TCR beta chain described here comes from a study of post-analysis software for immune sequencing data. General study results and limits: Controls had significantly higher normalized Chao1 diversity than multiple sclerosis patients. Comparison of patients with controls showed 4 to 6 TRBV segments more frequent in patients, TRBV5-6, TRBV5-1 and TRBV20-1 among them. By F measure, samples from a shared preparation batch strongly co-clustered.

Germline V lookup: CDR1 SGHTA, CDR2 FQGNSA. The trim removed 4 bases at V and 6 bases at J, leaving 5 bases unmatched. The CDR3 has 15 residues. In its sample, this clonotype was seen once. Its specificity is not known. Prepared TCR beta cDNA libraries contained unique molecular identifiers. Roughly 0.5 million cDNA molecules were obtained from around 1 to 9.1 million T cells. TCRdb re-derived calls from the PCR reads in MiXCR, one entry per CDR3 protein. The sample has 600,000 to 700,000 distinct CDR3 sequences, 55% to 70% seen once. Sample: blood. The chain couples TRBV7-2 to TRBJ2-1, with 11 bases aligning to TRBD2. The TCR comes from a girl aged 2 to 9 with multiple sclerosis. The CDR3 loop is CASSWASGRFNEQFF. CDR3 DNA sequence: TGTGCCAGCAGCTGGGCTAGCGGGAGGTTCAATGAGCAGTTCTTC.